This passage covers 6 T cell receptor beta chains from one sample sequenced in a study of a mutant IDH1 vaccine in newly diagnosed glioma. Produced via immunoSEQ multiplex PCR; TCRdb's table is partial and in-frame only. The repertoire includes 35,000 to 45,000 clones, roughly 80% of them detected once, and 5.1% sits in the top ten. For these receptors, no antigen is known. Time point given: week 35, safety follow-up. Each vaccine dose was 300 ug of mutant IDH1 20-mer peptide, with topical imiquimod. Material: PBMCs, obtained from a glioma patient whose treatment included an IDH1 peptide vaccine. The receptors were gathered from a woman between 45 and 65 years old with glioma.

This chain connects TRBV25-1 to TRBJ1-1; 7 nucleotides line up with TRBD1. Germline CDR1 and CDR2: MGHDK and SYGVNS. The V gene end was trimmed by 8 bases and the J gene end by 11 bases; junction bases not matched to a gene: 5. CDR3 length equals 10 residues. The CDR3 DNA reads as TGTGCCAGCCAACAGGGGACGGCTTTCTTT. Amino acids: CASQQGTAFF.

V and J are TRBV5-4 and TRBJ1-1, with D tentatively TRBD1 (6 bases). Trimming left V 4 bases short and J 1 base short, with 11 bases between. The germline V gene has CDR1 SGHNT and CDR2 YYREEE (reference sequence). There are 14 residues in the CDR3. CDR3 sequence (DNA): TGTGCCAGCAGCCGAGAGACAGGGAACACTGAAGCTTTCTTT. Translating gives CASSRETGNTEAFF.

This clone occurred once. The V gene is TRBV6-5, the J gene TRBJ1-1, with D hard to call. Germline lookup yields CDR1 MNHEY and CDR2 SVGAGI. The CDR3 contains 12 residues. V was trimmed by 2 bases and J by 7 bases, leaving 8 bases between them. The CDR3 DNA reads TGTGCCAGCAGTTACGCGAGTGGTGAAGCTTTCTTT. Encoded protein: CASSYASGEAFF.

The chain recombines TRBV27 with TRBJ2-1; a possible D gene is TRBD1 (7 bases). Germline V gives CDR1 MNHEY, CDR2 SMNVEV (reference sequence). This CDR3 region has 16 residues. Trimming took 5 bases from V and 8 from J, leaving 22 bases between them. The chain's CDR3 is CASSRRGQFSPDEQFF. The CDR3 DNA reads as TGTGCCAGCAGTCGGAGGGGACAGTTTTCCCCCGATGAGCAGTTCTTC.

The chain employs TRBV7-9 and TRBJ2-7; maybe TRBD1 (5 bases). This CDR3 spans 15 amino acids. Per the germline V gene, CDR1 is SEHNR and CDR2 is FQNEAQ (reference sequence). The V end lost 2 bases, the J end lost 4 bases, and 15 bases lay between the germline ends. The CDR3 coding sequence is TGTGCCAGCAGCTTAAAGGGGCAGGGTGAATACGAGCAGTACTTC. As protein: CASSLKGQGEYEQYF.

The chain uses TRBV5-1 and TRBJ2-7; TRBD1 matches 7 bases. CDR3 length equals 15 residues. Trimming removed 2 bases from V and 1 base from J; junction bases left unmatched: 6. Germline assignment: CDR1 SGHRS and CDR2 YFSETQ. Here the CDR3 DNA reads TGCGCCAGCAGCTTTGACAGGGTTATTTCCTACGAGCAGTACTTC. Translation gives CASSFDRVISYEQYF. The variable domain in full, completed from reference TRBV5-1 and TRBJ2-7, reads KAGVTQTPRYLIKTRGQQVTLSCSPISGHRSVSWYQQTPGQGLQFLFEYFSETQRNKGNFPGRFSGRQFSNSRSEMNVSTLELGDSALYLCASSFDRVISYEQYFGPGTRLTVT.